The sequence of this T cell receptor beta chain was determined in a study of PD-L1 blockade in urothelial cancer (dated by TCRdb to the late 2010s). For the study in its entirety: Therapy was started in about 2014 for all patients, and atezolizumab 1,200 mg was administered intravenously every 3 weeks. Patients had an ECOG performance status of 0 or 1 and had received between 0 and 3 prior chemotherapy regimens. Pretreatment tumor samples, along with matched peripheral blood collected serially before and after atezolizumab treatment, underwent TCR sequencing. Just over 28 patients had pretreatment blood TCR-seq, some 24 had at least one posttreatment blood collection, and some 24 had tumor TCR-seq. Blood samples were analyzed at two time points: 3 weeks after treatment start (second dose) and 6 weeks after treatment start. About nine tenths of the roughly 29 patients were identified as males with urothelial cancer of bladder origin, and a prior smoking history was reported by 18 of 29 patients. Durable clinical benefit was achieved by nine patients but not by the remaining 20. A median of roughly 140,000 T cells and roughly 80,000 unique TCRs was obtained from blood samples, and a median clonality of around 0.072 was observed. Durable clinical benefit was defined as progression-free survival longer than 6 months, and TCR features were also tested against progression-free and overall survival. The study, an exploratory multi-omic analysis, examined somatic, immune and clinical correlates of response to PD-L1 blockade with atezolizumab in urothelial cancer. Whole exome sequencing and RNA sequencing of pretreatment tumors were performed alongside TCR sequencing in the same patients.

Findings and caveats that apply to the study as a whole: Because the sample size was small (n ≈ 27) and many exploratory analyses were performed, the results are intended to be hypothesis-generating. Among patients with durable benefit, tumor-associated TCR clones showed greater expansion in peripheral blood 3 weeks after treatment started (n ≈ 20, p = 0.022). Improved progression-free and overall survival was associated with having pretreatment peripheral blood TCR clonality below the median.

The germline V gene yields ENHRY for CDR1 and SYGVKD for CDR2. The V end gives up 7 bases and the J end 6 bases, leaving 6 bases in the junction not matched to a gene. The CDR3, from cysteine to phenylalanine, totals 14 residues. Kept here is only the CDR3 DNA, which spans 42 bases and is read in frame from base 1. Comments on this clone: No cognate antigen has been identified for it. No clone much larger than this one lies a single base away; base qualities are absent.

To estimate absolute template abundance from read counts, synthetic TCR analog templates were spiked into each PCR. Using the immunoSEQ assay, TCRbeta CDR3 regions were amplified from genomic DNA with bias-controlled V and J gene primers. Sequencing of rearranged TCRbeta segments was performed at approximately 20X coverage. Processing in the source paper ran as follows. Clustering was used to correct sequencing errors, and CDR3s were annotated against IMGT so that V, D and J genes could be assigned. Downstream analyses used only productive TCRbeta rearrangements and left out out-of-frame or stop-codon sequences. Clonality was computed as one minus Shannon entropy normalized by the log of the number of unique productive sequences. Clones differing between time points or between blood and tumor were identified using Fisher's exact test with Benjamini-Hochberg correction, with an adjusted p below 0.01 applied as the threshold. This immuneACCESS table, as held by TCRdb, lists in-frame sequences with V and J called but not all clones. Of the missing ones, under half trace to an unresolved V gene in checked studies; the others have no known cause. Clone size and V and J calls were adopted from that table, with D and trimming inferred from the DNA. This sample lists more than 65,000 clones; roughly 87% were detected once. The ten largest clones represent 4.5% to 6.5% of the sample.

The cohort comprised around 31 patients with locally advanced or metastatic urothelial carcinoma treated at Memorial Sloan Kettering on a trial protocol. Peripheral blood mononuclear cells were collected from each patient pretreatment and during treatment, giving between 1 and 8 total time points per patient. The Qiagen DNeasy Blood extraction kit was used to purify genomic DNA from total PBMCs and from tumor samples. PBMCs were collected pretreatment and during treatment and were isolated and stored as previously described. The sequences come from PBMCs, collected around atezolizumab (anti-PD-L1) treatment. This chain joins TRBV10-3 to TRBJ1-2; 12 bases in the middle match TRBD1. This sequence originates from a woman in her 70s with urothelial cancer. CDR3 region: CAITGDRGLDGYTF. The nucleotide sequence is TGTGCCATCACAGGGGACAGGGGGCTCGATGGCTACACCTTC.